This T cell receptor (beta chain) was captured by sequencing in a study of tumor-infiltrating lymphocytes in primary liver carcinoma. Study information: The patients, men and women alike, were aged 30 to 69 years.

From 500 ng of total RNA, TCR beta-specific cDNA was reverse-transcribed using a constant-region primer. Generation of the TCR beta libraries relied on three nested multiplex PCR rounds using slightly modified ARM-PCR. It was with TRBV1-TRBV30 forward primers and a C-beta reverse primer that the first two PCR rounds were run, at about 10 cycles each. TCRdb passed the multiplex PCR reads through MiXCR, listing each CDR3 protein once. The top ten hold 15% to 20% of the sample, which has approximately 190,000 distinct CDR3 sequences, around four fifths seen once. General observations from the study: Tumor region pairs showed greater overlap than either tumor-adjacent or tumor-blood pairs did. Tumor samples exhibited a significantly greater top-250-clone fraction than blood samples (p = 0.039).

Germline V gene data show CDR1 as LNHDA and CDR2 as SQIVND (reference sequence). This CDR3 contains 15 residues. Deletions cut 5 bases from V and 2 bases from J, with 13 bases between. Joint extraction of RNA and DNA used roughly 18-34 mg of bulk tissue that was unsorted. These patients lived with chronic HBV infection and had never been treated. This clonotype was observed at least ten times. Its specificity is unknown. The source of this sequence is a middle-aged man with primary liver carcinoma and hepatitis B virus infection. The sequenced material came from tumor tissue from primary liver carcinoma. The chain carries TRBV19 and TRBJ1-5; no definite D call. DNA of the CDR3: TGTGCCAGTAGTTTGTCAAAGCTCGGCAATCAGCCCCAGCATTTT. It encodes CASSLSKLGNQPQHF. Full variable domain (remainder filled in from reference TRBV19 and TRBJ1-5): DGGITQSPKYLFRKEGQNVTLSCEQNLNHDAMYWYRQDPGQGLRLIYYSQIVNDFQKGDIAEGYSVSREKKESFPLTVTSAQKNPTAFYLCASSLSKLGNQPQHFGDGTRLSIL.